This T cell receptor (beta chain) is from a study of neurological immune-mediated disorders. Sample time point: longitudinal time-point 2. PBMCs numbering 2 million and stored at -80 C yielded the unsorted libraries. Every sequencing run returned over 190 million TCR-beta sequences, which were derived from 15-18 subjects. TCRdb fed the 5' RACE reads into MiXCR, producing one record per CDR3 protein. Among under 100,000 distinct CDR3 sequences listed, under 15% were seen once. Germline values: CDR1 LNHNV, CDR2 YYDKDF (reference sequence). The CDR3 is 12 amino acids. Trimming stripped 4 bases from V and 3 bases from J, with 6 bases between. This clonotype was recorded many times.

Source material: PBMCs. The chain employs TRBV15 and TRBJ1-1; D is ambiguous. The clonotype originates from a female donor with HTLV-1-associated myelopathy (HAM/TSP). The CDR3 region has the DNA TGTGCCACCAGCAAAGTTCACACTGAAGCTTTCTTT. Encoded protein: CATSKVHTEAFF.